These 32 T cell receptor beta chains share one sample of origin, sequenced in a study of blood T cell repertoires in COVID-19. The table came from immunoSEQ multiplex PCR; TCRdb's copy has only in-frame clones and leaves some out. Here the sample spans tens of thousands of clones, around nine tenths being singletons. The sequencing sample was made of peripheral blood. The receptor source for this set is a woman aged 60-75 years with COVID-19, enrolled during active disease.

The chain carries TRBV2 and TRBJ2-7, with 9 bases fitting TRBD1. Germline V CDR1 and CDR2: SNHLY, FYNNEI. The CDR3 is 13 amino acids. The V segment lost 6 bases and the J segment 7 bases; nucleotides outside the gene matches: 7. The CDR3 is CASSGDRAGEQYF. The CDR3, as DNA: TGTGCCAGCAGCGGGGACAGGGCAGGGGAGCAGTACTTC.

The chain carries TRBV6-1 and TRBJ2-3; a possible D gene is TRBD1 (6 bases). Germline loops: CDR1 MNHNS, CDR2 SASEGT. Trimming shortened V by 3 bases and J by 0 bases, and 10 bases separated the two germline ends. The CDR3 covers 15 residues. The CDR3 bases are TGTGCCAGCAGTGATCCAGGGGCGAGCACAGATACGCAGTATTTT. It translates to CASSDPGASTDTQYF.

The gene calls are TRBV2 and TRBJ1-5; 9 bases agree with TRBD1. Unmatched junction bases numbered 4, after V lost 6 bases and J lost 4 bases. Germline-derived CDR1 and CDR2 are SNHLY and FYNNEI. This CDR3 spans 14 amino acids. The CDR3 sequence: CASREDRGNQPQHF. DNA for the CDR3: TGTGCCAGCAGGGAGGACAGGGGAAATCAGCCCCAGCATTTT.

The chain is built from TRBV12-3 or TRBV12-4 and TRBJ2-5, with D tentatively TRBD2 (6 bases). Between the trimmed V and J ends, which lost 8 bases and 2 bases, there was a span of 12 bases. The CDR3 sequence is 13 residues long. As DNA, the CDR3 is TGTGCCAGCGGGAGCGGGCTACAAGAGACCCAGTACTTC. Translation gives CASGSGLQETQYF.

The CDR3 sequence: CASSLLVTGTQPQHF. The CDR3 region has the DNA TGTGCCAGCAGTTTGTTGGTGACAGGGACCCAGCCCCAGCATTTT. The gene calls are TRBV28 and TRBJ1-5; 7 bases map to TRBD1. The junction had 9 bases not matched to a gene; V was cut back by 3 bases and J by 7 bases. CDR1 and CDR2 from the germline V gene are MDHEN and SYDVKM. CDR3 length: 15 residues.

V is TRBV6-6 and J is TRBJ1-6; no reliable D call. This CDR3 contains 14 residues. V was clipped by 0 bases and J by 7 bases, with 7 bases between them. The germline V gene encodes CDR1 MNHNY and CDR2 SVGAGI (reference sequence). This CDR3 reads CASSYSTGNSPLHF. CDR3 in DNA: TGTGCCAGCAGTTACTCGACGGGGAATTCACCCCTCCACTTT.

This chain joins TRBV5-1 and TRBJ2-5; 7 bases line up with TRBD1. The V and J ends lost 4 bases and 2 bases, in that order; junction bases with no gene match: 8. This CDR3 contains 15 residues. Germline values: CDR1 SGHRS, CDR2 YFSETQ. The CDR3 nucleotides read TGCGCCAGCAGCATCCCCGGGACAGTACAAGAGACCCAGTACTTC. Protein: CASSIPGTVQETQYF.

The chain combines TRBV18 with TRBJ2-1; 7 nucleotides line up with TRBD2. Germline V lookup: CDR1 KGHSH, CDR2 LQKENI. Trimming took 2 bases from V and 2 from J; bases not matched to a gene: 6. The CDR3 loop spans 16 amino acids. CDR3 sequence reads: CASSPIVGGPYNEQFF. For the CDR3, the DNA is TGTGCCAGCTCACCAATTGTGGGAGGGCCCTACAATGAGCAGTTCTTC.

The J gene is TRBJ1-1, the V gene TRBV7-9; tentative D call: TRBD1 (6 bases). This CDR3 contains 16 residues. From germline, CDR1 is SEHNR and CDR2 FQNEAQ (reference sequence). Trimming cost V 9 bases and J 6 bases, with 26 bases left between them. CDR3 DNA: TGTGCCAGTGCAACCCGGGACAATATATTTCGGGCTGAAGCTTTCTTT. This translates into CASATRDNIFRAEAFF.

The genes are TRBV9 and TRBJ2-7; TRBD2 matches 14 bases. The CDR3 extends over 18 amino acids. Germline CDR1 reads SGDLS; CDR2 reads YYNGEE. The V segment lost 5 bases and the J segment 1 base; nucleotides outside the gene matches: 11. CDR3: CASSGLAGGLVGSYEQYF. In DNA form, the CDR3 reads TGTGCCAGCAGTGGACTAGCGGGAGGCCTTGTTGGATCCTACGAGCAGTACTTC.

The CDR3 loop reads CASKSGPTDTQYF. CDR3 DNA sequence: TGTGCCAGCAAGAGCGGCCCCACAGATACGCAGTATTTT. The chain links TRBV6-5 to TRBJ2-3; D possibly corresponds to TRBD2 (5 bases). Germline-derived CDR1 and CDR2 are MNHEY and SVGAGI. The CDR3 extends over 13 amino acids. V was shortened by 7 bases and J by 2 bases, with 10 bases between the two germline ends.

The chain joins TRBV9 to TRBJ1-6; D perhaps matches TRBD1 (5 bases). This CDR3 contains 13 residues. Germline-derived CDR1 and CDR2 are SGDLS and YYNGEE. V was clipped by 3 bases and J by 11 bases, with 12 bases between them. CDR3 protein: CASSARQNTPLHF. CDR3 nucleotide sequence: TGTGCCAGCAGCGCGAGACAGAATACACCCCTCCACTTT.

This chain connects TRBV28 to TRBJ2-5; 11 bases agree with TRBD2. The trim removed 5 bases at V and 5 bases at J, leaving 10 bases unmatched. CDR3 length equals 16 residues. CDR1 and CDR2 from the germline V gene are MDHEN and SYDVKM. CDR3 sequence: CASSPQLAGDRETQYF. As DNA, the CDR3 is TGTGCCAGCAGTCCCCAACTAGCGGGAGATAGGGAGACCCAGTACTTC.

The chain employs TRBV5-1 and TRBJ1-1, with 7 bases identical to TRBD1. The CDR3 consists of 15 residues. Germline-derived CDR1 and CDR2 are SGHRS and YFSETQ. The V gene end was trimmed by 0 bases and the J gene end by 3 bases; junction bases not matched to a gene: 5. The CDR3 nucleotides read TGCGCCAGCAGCTTGGAGGGACAGAGCCACACTGAAGCTTTCTTT. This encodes CASSLEGQSHTEAFF.

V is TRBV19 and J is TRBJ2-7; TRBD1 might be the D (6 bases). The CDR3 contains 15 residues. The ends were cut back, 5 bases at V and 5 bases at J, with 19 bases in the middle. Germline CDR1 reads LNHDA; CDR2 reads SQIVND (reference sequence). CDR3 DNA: TGTGCCAGTAGTGTCACAGGGTATCGGCTGGACGAGCAGTACTTC. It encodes CASSVTGYRLDEQYF. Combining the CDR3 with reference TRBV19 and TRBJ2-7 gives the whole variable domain DGGITQSPKYLFRKEGQNVTLSCEQNLNHDAMYWYRQDPGQGLRLIYYSQIVNDFQKGDIAEGYSVSREKKESFPLTVTSAQKNPTAFYLCASSVTGYRLDEQYFGPGTRLTVT.

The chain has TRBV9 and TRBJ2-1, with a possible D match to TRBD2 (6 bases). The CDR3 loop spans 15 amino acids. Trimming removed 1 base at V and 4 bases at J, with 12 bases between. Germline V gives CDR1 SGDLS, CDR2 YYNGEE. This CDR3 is CASSVSLAEYNEQFF. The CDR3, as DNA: TGTGCCAGCAGCGTATCATTAGCGGAATACAATGAGCAGTTCTTC.

CDR3 protein: CASSPRTGKNTEAFF. The CDR3 nucleotides are TGTGCCAGCAGCCCCCGGACAGGCAAGAACACTGAAGCTTTCTTT. V is TRBV3-1 (or the pseudogene TRBV3-2) and J is TRBJ1-1; 7 bases are shared with TRBD1. With 4 bases clipped from V and 1 base from J, the junction kept 6 bases outside the gene matches. The CDR3 totals 15 residues. Germline V gene data show CDR1 as LGHDT and CDR2 as YNNKEL (reference sequence).

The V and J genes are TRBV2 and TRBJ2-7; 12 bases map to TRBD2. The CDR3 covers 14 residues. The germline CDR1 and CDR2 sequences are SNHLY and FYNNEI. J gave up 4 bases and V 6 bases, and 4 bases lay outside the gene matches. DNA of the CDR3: TGTGCCAGCAGACTAGCGGGAGGACTTTACGAGCAGTACTTC. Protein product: CASRLAGGLYEQYF.

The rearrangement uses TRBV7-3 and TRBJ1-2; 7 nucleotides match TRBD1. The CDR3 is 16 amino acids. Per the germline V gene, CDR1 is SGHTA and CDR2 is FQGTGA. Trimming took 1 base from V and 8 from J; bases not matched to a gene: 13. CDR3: CASSLNPTGLVSGYTF. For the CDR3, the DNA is TGTGCCAGCAGCTTAAATCCGACAGGGTTGGTTAGCGGCTACACCTTC. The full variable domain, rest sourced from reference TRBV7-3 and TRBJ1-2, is GAGVSQTPSNKVTEKGKYVELRCDPISGHTALYWYRQSLGQGPEFLIYFQGTGAADDSGLPNDRFFAVRPEGSVSTLKIQRTERGDSAVYLCASSLNPTGLVSGYTFGSGTRLTVV.

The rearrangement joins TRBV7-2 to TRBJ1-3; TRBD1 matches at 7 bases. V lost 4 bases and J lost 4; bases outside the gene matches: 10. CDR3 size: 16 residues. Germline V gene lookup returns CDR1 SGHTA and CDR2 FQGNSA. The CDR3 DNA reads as TGTGCCAGCAGCTCCCTGTTGACAGGGCGGGGAAACACCATATATTTT. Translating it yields CASSSLLTGRGNTIYF.

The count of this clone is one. CDR3 nucleotide sequence: TGTGCCAGCAGTGTCGGCACAGGGGTGGTCTATGGCTACACCTTC. Amino acids: CASSVGTGVVYGYTF. The chain combines TRBV2 with TRBJ1-2, with 7 bases aligning to TRBD1. Germline V lookup: CDR1 SNHLY, CDR2 FYNNEI. The CDR3 has 15 residues. Germline trimming cut 4 bases from V and 4 bases from J; bases unmatched to any gene: 9.

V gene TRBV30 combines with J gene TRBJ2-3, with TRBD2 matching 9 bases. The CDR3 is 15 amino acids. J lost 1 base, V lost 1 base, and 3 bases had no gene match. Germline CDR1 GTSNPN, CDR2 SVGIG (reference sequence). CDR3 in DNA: TGTGCCTGGAGTGATCTAGCGGGACGCACAGATACGCAGTATTTT. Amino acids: CAWSDLAGRTDTQYF.

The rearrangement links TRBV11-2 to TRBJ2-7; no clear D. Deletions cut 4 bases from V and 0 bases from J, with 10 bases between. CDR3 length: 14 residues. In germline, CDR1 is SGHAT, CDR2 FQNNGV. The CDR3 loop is CASSSWQDSYEQYF. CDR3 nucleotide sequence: TGTGCCAGCAGCTCTTGGCAGGACTCCTACGAGCAGTACTTC.

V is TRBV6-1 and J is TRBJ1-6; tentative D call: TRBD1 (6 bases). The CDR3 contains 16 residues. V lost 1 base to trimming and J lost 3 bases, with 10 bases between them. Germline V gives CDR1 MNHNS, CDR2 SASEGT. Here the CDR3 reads CASSEEDRYYNSPLHF. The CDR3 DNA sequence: TGTGCCAGCAGTGAAGAGGACAGATACTATAATTCACCCCTCCACTTT.

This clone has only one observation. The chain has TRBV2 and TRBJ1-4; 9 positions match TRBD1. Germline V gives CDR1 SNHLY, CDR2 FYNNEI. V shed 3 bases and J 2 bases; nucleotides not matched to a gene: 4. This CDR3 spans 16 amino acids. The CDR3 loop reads CASSERTGGTNEKLFF. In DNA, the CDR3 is TGTGCCAGCAGTGAGCGCACAGGGGGCACTAATGAAAAACTGTTTTTT.

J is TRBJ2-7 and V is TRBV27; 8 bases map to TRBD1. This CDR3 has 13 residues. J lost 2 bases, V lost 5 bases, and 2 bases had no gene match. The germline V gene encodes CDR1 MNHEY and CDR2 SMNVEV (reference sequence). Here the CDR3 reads CASSVTGAYEQYF. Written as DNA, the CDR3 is TGTGCCAGCAGTGTGACAGGGGCCTACGAGCAGTACTTC.

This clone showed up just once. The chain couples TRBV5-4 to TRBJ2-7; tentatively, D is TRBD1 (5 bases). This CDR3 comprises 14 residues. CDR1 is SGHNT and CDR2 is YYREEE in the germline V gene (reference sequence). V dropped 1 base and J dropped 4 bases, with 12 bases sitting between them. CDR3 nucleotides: TGTGCCAGCAGCTTGAGGTACAGGAGTTACGAGCAGTACTTC. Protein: CASSLRYRSYEQYF.

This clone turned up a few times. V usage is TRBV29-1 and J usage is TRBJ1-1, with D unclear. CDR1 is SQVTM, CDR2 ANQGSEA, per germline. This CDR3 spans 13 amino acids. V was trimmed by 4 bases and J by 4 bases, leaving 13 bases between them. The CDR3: CSVVVVEGTEAFF. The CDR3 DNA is TGCAGCGTTGTCGTTGTGGAGGGCACTGAAGCTTTCTTT.

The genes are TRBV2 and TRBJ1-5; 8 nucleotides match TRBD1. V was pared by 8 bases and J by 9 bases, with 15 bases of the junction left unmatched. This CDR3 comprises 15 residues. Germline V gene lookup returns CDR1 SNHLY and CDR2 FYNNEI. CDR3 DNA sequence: TGTGCCAGCGGGATAGACAGGGGCCGTGATCGGCCCCAGCATTTT. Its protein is CASGIDRGRDRPQHF.

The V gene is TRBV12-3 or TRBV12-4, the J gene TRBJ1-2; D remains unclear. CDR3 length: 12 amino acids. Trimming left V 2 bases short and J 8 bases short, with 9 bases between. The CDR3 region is CASSLSGAGYTF. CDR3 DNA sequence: TGTGCCAGCAGTTTATCGGGTGCGGGCTACACCTTC.

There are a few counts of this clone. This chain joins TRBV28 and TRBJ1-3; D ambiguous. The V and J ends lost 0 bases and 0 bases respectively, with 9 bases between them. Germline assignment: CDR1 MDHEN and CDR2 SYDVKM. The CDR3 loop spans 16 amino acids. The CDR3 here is CASSLWGDVSGNTIYF. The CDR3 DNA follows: TGTGCCAGCAGTTTATGGGGCGATGTCTCTGGAAACACCATATATTTT.

CDR3 coding DNA: TGTGCCAGCAGTATAAACAGGGGGCTCGGTGAAAAACTGTTTTTT. It is translated as CASSINRGLGEKLFF. The chain employs TRBV6-5 and TRBJ1-4; 9 bases align to TRBD1. Germline V lookup: CDR1 MNHEY, CDR2 SVGAGI. The junction had 8 bases not matched to a gene; V was cut back by 5 bases and J by 7 bases. This CDR3 contains 15 residues.